This T cell receptor beta chain was found in a study of T cell repertoires in cytomegalovirus infection. Study context: Use of recently identified HLA-C-restricted and well-studied HLA-B-restricted CMV epitopes was part of the study. A matching HLA type, together with CMV infection, was signaled by public TCR beta signatures. Study-wide results and limits: Totalled public TCR beta family frequency picked out people who carried CMV plus the relevant HLA. Ex vivo, HLA-C-restricted CMV-specific TCR beta clonotypes prevailed over the rest of the response.

About this clonotype: Antigen unknown.

Using its own MiXCR run on the reads, TCRdb lists one record per CDR3 protein. The table shows hundreds of thousands of distinct CDR3 sequences, with roughly a third occurring only once. This TCR was recovered from a human donor in good health (CMV status not recorded). Some clones in this sample may be carry-over from other donors' samples. Here the sequenced sample was cultured PBMCs, taken from culture after CMV antigen stimulation.

The CDR3 spells CASSQVWGAGQPQHF. In DNA form, the CDR3 reads TGCGCCAGCAGCCAAGTCTGGGGGGCTGGTCAGCCCCAGCATTTT. This chain links TRBV4-1 with TRBJ1-5, with a weak D call TRBD1 (6 bases). V was trimmed by 1 base and J by 6 bases, leaving 13 bases between them. The CDR3 is made up of 15 amino acids. From germline, CDR1 is MGHRA and CDR2 YSYEKL.